What follows are 27 T cell receptor beta chains derived from one specimen sequenced in a study of blood T cell repertoires in COVID-19. TCRdb's copy holds only in-frame clones and misses some; the assay was immunoSEQ multiplex PCR. The sample records 150,000 to 180,000 clones, approximately 90% being singletons. Material for sequencing was peripheral blood. The receptors were gathered from a woman in her forties with acute or convalescent COVID-19.

The rearrangement links TRBV6-2 or TRBV6-3 to TRBJ2-3; no firm D call. There are 18 residues in the CDR3. V shed 2 bases and J shed 0 bases, with 18 bases lying between them. Germline lookup yields CDR1 MNHEY and CDR2 SVGEGT. CDR3 region: CASSYVSAVDTSTDTQYF. The CDR3 nucleotides read TGTGCCAGCAGTTACGTTTCTGCTGTTGACACTAGCACAGATACGCAGTATTTT.

The chain joins TRBV19 to TRBJ2-2, with TRBD1 as a possible D gene (5 bases). V was shortened by 1 base and J by 1 base, with 10 bases between the two germline ends. The germline gives CDR1 LNHDA, CDR2 SQIVND (reference sequence). The CDR3 spans 16 residues. The CDR3 DNA is TGTGCCAGTAGTATAGTTTCAGGACAGAACACCGGGGAGCTGTTTTTT. Its translation is CASSIVSGQNTGELFF.

This clone was seen once. V gene TRBV12-5 combines with J gene TRBJ2-2, with 11 bases fitting TRBD2. V was pared by 6 bases and J by 6 bases, with 3 bases of the junction left unmatched. The germline V gene encodes CDR1 LGHNT and CDR2 FRNRAP. CDR3 length equals 14 residues. The CDR3 sequence: CASGISGGAGELFF. The CDR3 DNA sequence: TGTGCTAGTGGGATTAGCGGGGGGGCCGGGGAGCTGTTTTTT.

This chain connects TRBV13 to TRBJ2-7, with TRBD1 identical over 8 bases. The CDR3 sequence is 15 residues long. Germline loops: CDR1 PRHDT, CDR2 FYEKMQ (reference sequence). With 5 bases clipped from V and 3 bases from J, the junction kept 9 bases outside the gene matches. CDR3 coding DNA: TGTGCCAGCAGCATAGACCGGGACAGGTTCTACGAGCAGTACTTC. Protein: CASSIDRDRFYEQYF.

V and J are TRBV15 and TRBJ1-2, with 7 bases that match TRBD1. The CDR3 runs to 15 residues. Germline V gives CDR1 LNHNV, CDR2 YYDKDF (reference sequence). V shed 3 bases, J shed 7 bases, and the junction held 11 bases outside the gene matches. The CDR3 reads CATSSLRDSLLGYTF. The CDR3 nucleotides are TGTGCCACCAGCAGCCTCCGGGACAGCCTTCTTGGCTACACCTTC.

This clone was seen just once. The rearrangement joins TRBV28 to TRBJ2-7; TRBD1 matches 7 bases. The length of the CDR3 is 14 residues. The germline V gene has CDR1 MDHEN and CDR2 SYDVKM. V was pared by 8 bases and J by 3 bases, with 10 bases of the junction left unmatched. CDR3: CASWRQGQGYEQYF. The CDR3 DNA is TGTGCCAGCTGGAGACAGGGCCAAGGCTACGAGCAGTACTTC.

V and J are TRBV28 and TRBJ2-3, with D possibly matching TRBD1 (5 bases). Per germline, CDR1 MDHEN and CDR2 SYDVKM. V lost 8 bases and J 4 bases, leaving 10 bases between the germline ends. CDR3 length: 12 residues. CDR3 residues: CASVGASDTQYF. Here the CDR3 DNA reads TGTGCCAGCGTAGGGGCTTCAGATACGCAGTATTTT.

This sequence joins TRBV9 and TRBJ1-2, with TRBD1 identical over 10 bases. CDR1 and CDR2 from the germline V gene are SGDLS and YYNGEE. V gave up 4 bases and J gave up 6 bases; unmatched junction bases: 6. The CDR3 is made up of 14 amino acids. DNA for the CDR3: TGTGCCAGCAGCTCTGGGACAGGGGTCCATGGCTACACCTTC. Encoded protein: CASSSGTGVHGYTF.

V and J are TRBV7-3 and TRBJ2-2; 7 bases fit TRBD1. Germline CDR1 SGHTA, CDR2 FQGTGA. The CDR3 is made up of 15 amino acids. V shed 5 bases, J shed 2 bases, and the junction held 5 bases outside the gene matches. The CDR3 DNA follows: TGTGCCAGCAGCCTGGGACAGTCCAACACCGGGGAGCTGTTTTTT. Its translation: CASSLGQSNTGELFF. Full variable domain (outside the CDR3, taken from reference TRBV7-3 and TRBJ2-2): GAGVSQTPSNKVTEKGKYVELRCDPISGHTALYWYRQSLGQGPEFLIYFQGTGAADDSGLPNDRFFAVRPEGSVSTLKIQRTERGDSAVYLCASSLGQSNTGELFFGEGSRLTVL.

V is TRBV2 and J is TRBJ1-6; D is perhaps TRBD1 (6 bases). The germline V gene encodes CDR1 SNHLY and CDR2 FYNNEI. The V end was cut by 8 bases, the J end by 10 bases, with 21 bases between. The CDR3 has 15 amino acids. The CDR3 reads CASSVTQGSGSPLHF. In DNA, the CDR3 is TGTGCCAGCTCGGTCACTCAGGGGTCCGGATCACCCCTCCACTTT.

This chain's CDR3 is CASSLSGGTGDAFF. In DNA form, the CDR3 reads TGTGCCAGCAGTTTAAGTGGCGGGACAGGGGATGCTTTCTTT. The V gene is TRBV27, the J gene TRBJ1-1; 10 bases agree with TRBD1. Per germline, CDR1 MNHEY and CDR2 SMNVEV (reference sequence). Trimming cost V 2 bases and J 11 bases; bases outside gene matches: 8. The CDR3 has 14 residues.

CDR3 amino acids: CSVVTGNYGYTF. CDR3 in DNA: TGCAGCGTTGTGACGGGGAACTATGGCTACACCTTC. The J gene is TRBJ1-2, the V gene TRBV29-1; D is unresolved. The CDR3 runs 12 residues. Trimming cost V 4 bases and J 2 bases, with 8 bases left between them. CDR1 SQVTM and CDR2 ANQGSEA come from the germline V gene. The full variable domain, completed using reference TRBV29-1 and TRBJ1-2, is SAVISQKPSRDICQRGTSLTIQCQVDSQVTMMFWYRQQPGQSLTLIATANQGSEATYESGFVIDKFPISRPNLTFSTLTVSNMSPEDSSIYLCSVVTGNYGYTFGSGTRLTVV.

The chain uses TRBV19 and TRBJ1-5; a weak D match, TRBD1 (6 bases). V was clipped by 6 bases and J by 0 bases, with 9 bases between them. The germline V gene has CDR1 LNHDA and CDR2 SQIVND (reference sequence). The CDR3 spans 14 residues. The DNA of the CDR3 is TGTGCCAGTAGCAGCAGGGGTAGCAATCAGCCCCAGCATTTT. Protein: CASSSRGSNQPQHF.

This rearrangement joins TRBV11-2 to TRBJ2-7, with D tentatively TRBD1 (7 bases). Looked up from germline, CDR1 is SGHAT and CDR2 is FQNNGV. The CDR3 spans 14 residues. The germline V and J ends were trimmed by 6 bases and 2 bases, with 14 bases remaining between them. The CDR3 reads CASSVRRGPYEQYF. CDR3 coding DNA: TGTGCCAGCAGTGTGAGGAGGGGGCCCTACGAGCAGTACTTC.

This clone was observed a few times. The chain recombines TRBV7-9 with TRBJ1-1; TRBD1 matches 8 bases. The CDR3 length is 13 residues. Trimming cost V 11 bases and J 2 bases; bases outside gene matches: 7. The V gene's germline CDR1 is SEHNR and CDR2 FQNEAQ (reference sequence). DNA of the CDR3: TGTGCCGCCGGACAGGGTCGTAACACTGAAGCTTTCTTT. Translation gives CAAGQGRNTEAFF.

The genes are TRBV9 and TRBJ2-7, with a weak D call TRBD2 (6 bases). The ends were cut back, 0 bases at V and 5 bases at J, with 12 bases in the middle. From germline, CDR1 is SGDLS and CDR2 YYNGEE. The CDR3 has 14 residues. CDR3 sequence reads: CASSVAASDHEQYF. CDR3 DNA sequence: TGTGCCAGCAGCGTAGCTGCTAGCGACCACGAGCAGTACTTC.

This chain joins TRBV30 and TRBJ2-1; 8 positions agree with TRBD2. The CDR3 contains 14 residues. Germline-derived CDR1 and CDR2 are GTSNPN and SVGIG (reference sequence). The V gene end was trimmed by 6 bases and the J gene end by 4 bases; junction bases not matched to a gene: 8. The CDR3 reads CACSRGGQYNEQFF. The CDR3 DNA sequence: TGTGCCTGTTCCCGGGGGGGGCAGTACAATGAGCAGTTCTTC. The variable domain in full, completed from reference TRBV30 and TRBJ2-1, reads SQTIHQWPATLVQPVGSPLSLECTVEGTSNPNLYWYRQAAGRGLQLLFYSVGIGQISSEVPQNLSASRPQDRQFILSSKKLLLSDSGFYLCACSRGGQYNEQFFGPGTRLTVL.

J is TRBJ1-5 and V is TRBV5-1; D not resolved. Germline V lookup: CDR1 SGHRS, CDR2 YFSETQ. The CDR3 has 15 residues. V was trimmed by 0 bases and J by 0 bases, leaving 7 bases between them. CDR3 region: CASSLGTNSNQPQHF. The CDR3 coding sequence is TGCGCCAGCAGCTTGGGAACAAATAGCAATCAGCCCCAGCATTTT.

The chain joins TRBV5-1 to TRBJ2-3; a possible D gene is TRBD2 (7 bases). V shed 0 bases and J shed 5 bases, with 10 bases lying between them. Germline values: CDR1 SGHRS, CDR2 YFSETQ. The CDR3 is 14 amino acids. Written as DNA, the CDR3 is TGCGCCAGCAGCTTGGTGGGGGGGCAAGATACGCAGTATTTT. Protein sequence: CASSLVGGQDTQYF.

This chain links TRBV13 with TRBJ2-5, with 9 bases matching TRBD1. The CDR3 covers 17 residues. V lost 5 bases, J lost 0 bases, and 10 bases stayed unmatched. The germline gives CDR1 PRHDT, CDR2 FYEKMQ (reference sequence). Here the CDR3 DNA reads TGTGCCAGCAGCATAAGGACAGGGGAGTTAAACCAAGAGACCCAGTACTTC. As protein: CASSIRTGELNQETQYF.

V is TRBV7-9 and J is TRBJ1-2, with D hard to call. Looked up from germline, CDR1 is SEHNR and CDR2 is FQNEAQ (reference sequence). This CDR3 region has 13 residues. V was pared by 1 base and J by 4 bases, with 7 bases between. CDR3 protein: CASSLGPIYGYTF. The CDR3 coding sequence is TGTGCCAGCAGCTTAGGTCCAATCTATGGCTACACCTTC.

This chain joins TRBV28 and TRBJ2-4; possibly TRBD1 for D (5 bases). The CDR3 is 17 residues long. Trimming pared 6 bases from V and 0 bases from J, leaving 18 bases between. Germline CDR1 reads MDHEN; CDR2 reads SYDVKM. CDR3 loop: CASRPFGASGAKNIQYF. In DNA form, the CDR3 reads TGTGCCAGCAGGCCCTTTGGGGCATCGGGAGCCAAAAACATTCAGTACTTC.

This sequence joins TRBV7-3 and TRBJ2-3; 8 bases map to TRBD1. This CDR3 comprises 15 residues. With V trimmed by 5 bases and J by 2 bases, 6 bases remained unmatched. Germline assignment: CDR1 SGHTA and CDR2 FQGTGA. The CDR3 here is CASSITGGITDTQYF. As DNA, the CDR3 is TGTGCCAGCAGCATCACAGGGGGTATCACAGATACGCAGTATTTT.

The chain combines TRBV6-5 with TRBJ1-1, with D maybe TRBD1 (5 bases). With 0 bases removed from V and 0 bases from J, the gap between germline ends came to 8 bases. CDR1 and CDR2 from the germline V gene are MNHEY and SVGAGI. The CDR3 totals 15 residues. The CDR3 region has the DNA TGTGCCAGCAGTTACTCCTCGACAGTGAACACTGAAGCTTTCTTT. Encoded protein: CASSYSSTVNTEAFF.

This clone was detected only a few times. V is TRBV29-1 and J is TRBJ2-7; TRBD1 matches 10 bases. CDR3 size: 14 residues. Per germline, CDR1 SQVTM and CDR2 ANQGSEA. J gave up 0 bases and V 4 bases, and 3 bases lay outside the gene matches. The chain's CDR3 is CSVVRDRGSYEQYF. CDR3 nucleotides: TGCAGCGTTGTTCGGGACAGGGGCTCCTACGAGCAGTACTTC.

The V and J genes are TRBV7-3 and TRBJ2-2; D is possibly TRBD2 (5 bases). With 4 bases removed from V and 4 bases from J, the gap between germline ends came to 7 bases. The CDR3 extends over 13 amino acids. CDR1 SGHTA and CDR2 FQGTGA come from the germline V gene. The CDR3, as DNA: TGTGCCAGCAGCTCCGGGATCACCGGGGAGCTGTTTTTT. Its translation is CASSSGITGELFF.

V is TRBV11-1 and J is TRBJ2-5; 7 bases map to TRBD1. CDR1 and CDR2 from the germline V gene are SGHAT and FQDESV (reference sequence). Trimming cost V 1 base and J 6 bases; bases outside gene matches: 8. The CDR3 length is 15 residues. CDR3 sequence: CASSLGGTVGKTQYF. In nucleotides, the CDR3 is TGTGCCAGCAGCTTAGGTGGGACAGTAGGAAAGACCCAGTACTTC.